This T cell receptor beta chain was sequenced during a study of T cell responses to AZD1222 COVID-19 vaccine (TCRdb year 2021). Notes on the research overall: TCR sequencing covered 230 or so trial participants: 200 to 210 given two doses of AZD1222 and 26 given two doses of MenACWY control vaccine. Enrollment into the trials was organized by age into subgroups of 18-55, 56-69 and 70-plus years, and those subgroups contained approximately 160, 26 and 62 TCR-sequenced participants, respectively.

This clone has a count of ten or more. Its antigen has not been determined. No much larger clone is present one base from it, and per-base qualities are unavailable. The CDR3, cysteine through phenylalanine, is 16 amino acids long. Of the read, only the CDR3 DNA is kept; its 48 bases are in frame from base 1. V trim: 5 bases; J trim: 6 bases; unmatched bases: 14. From a lookup of the germline V gene, CDR1 and CDR2 are SGHTA and FQGNSA. The time point label of this sample denotes: about 28 days (+/-7) after the second vaccine dose. AZD1222 recipients given second doses at about 4 weeks or at about 12 weeks were pooled, since spike-specific TCR depth and breadth were not found to differ between the two schedules. Vaccinee samples were obtained from the UK trials COV001 and COV002, which included a single-blind randomized controlled phase 2/3 trial of AZD1222 (ChAdOx1 nCoV-19) in healthy adults. For TCRbeta chain sequencing, PBMC samples from trial participants were taken at day 0 and at day 28 after the second dose.

The CDR3 regions of human TCRbeta chains were subjected to immunosequencing. The authors processed their data as follows. Repertoire TCRs were matched against a reference library of SARS-CoV-2-specific TCRs generated with the MIRA antigen-specificity platform. Breadth was defined as the fraction of unique TCRs that were SARS-CoV-2-associated. Depth was defined as the fraction of total T cells that were SARS-CoV-2-associated. Using the MIRA data, each spike-specific TCR was assigned both to the spike region to which the TCR was reactive and to a CD4 or CD8 class. Log10-transformed breadth and depth values were compared by one-way ANOVA with Sidak's multiple comparisons tests. TCRdb mirrors the immuneACCESS table, restricted to in-frame sequences. Some clones are absent from its copies; in checked studies, under half trace to an unresolved V gene, and the reason for the others is unknown. That table gives V, J and clone size, and the DNA gave D and trimming. In this sample the table shows tens of thousands of clones, over 80% of which occur a single time. 20% to 30% of the sample rests with the top ten.

Results and caveats for the whole study, not just this receptor: Because no day 14 peak-response samples were available, repertoires were characterized only after the peak T cell response. After two AZD1222 doses, both the breadth and the depth of spike-specific TCRs were significantly higher than at day 0 and than in MenACWY recipients. The 56-69-year group was small, and its depth increase did not reach significance, likely because of low power. Reportedly, close to half of the unique spike-specific TCRs recognized epitopes lying outside the regions that are mutated in the B.1.351 and B.1.1.7 variants. Participants were mostly white British and included more females than males, and it was suggested by the authors that clonal diversity may have been underestimated. Conclusions about previously exposed vaccinees are limited because only six or seven AZD1222 recipients were SARS-CoV-2 seropositive at baseline. CD4 TCRs associated with the vaccine covered the entire spike protein, and the dominant responses were in regions 160-218 and 743-854.

This TCR was recovered from an adult who received the AZD1222 COVID-19 vaccine. This receptor chain uses TRBV7-2 and TRBJ2-7; TRBD2 matches 9 bases in the middle. This material consisted of peripheral blood, taken 28 days after the second AZD1222 dose. The sequenced DNA is TGTGCCAGCAGCCCGCAAGGCGGGGGGGTTGGAGGCGAGCAGTACTTC. The resulting protein is CASSPQGGGVGGEQYF.